This T cell receptor beta chain was retrieved from a study of cytomegalovirus exposure and HLA in healthy donors. Study-wide findings and caveats: A missense DCLRE1C variant was associated with V- and J-gene trimming of TCR beta chains in a later analysis, and an independent cohort replicated the association. HLA-A and HLA-B allele assignments for most subjects were reportedly predicted accurately using TCR beta sequences. The authors excluded some V segments, including TRBV6-2 and TRBV6-3, as indistinguishable.

With regard to this clone: Its antigen is unknown.

PCR amplification relied on 60 Vbeta primers (plus 13 Jbeta primers). Original data processing: Per a later analysis, the number of unique TCR beta chains was about 80 million, of which 9 million to 14 million were shared. Using immunoSEQ multiplex PCR, the repertoire was profiled, and TCRdb retains in-frame clones only, with some absent. V and J calls and clone size are given by that table; D and trimming were obtained from the DNA. This table has about 160,000 clones, around three quarters appearing once. This CDR3 is built from 15 residues. The V gene end was trimmed by 4 bases and the J gene end by 5 bases; junction bases not matched to a gene: 11. Germline V CDR1 and CDR2: SGHDT, YYEEEE.

This TCR came from a man aged 25-45 years in good health and CMV-seropositive. The sample consisted of PBMCs. The V gene is TRBV5-6, the J gene TRBJ2-7, with 8 bases aligning to TRBD1. Written as DNA, the CDR3 is TGTGCCAGCAGCCCGCAGGACAGGGATAAAGACGAGCAGTACTTC. It is translated as CASSPQDRDKDEQYF.